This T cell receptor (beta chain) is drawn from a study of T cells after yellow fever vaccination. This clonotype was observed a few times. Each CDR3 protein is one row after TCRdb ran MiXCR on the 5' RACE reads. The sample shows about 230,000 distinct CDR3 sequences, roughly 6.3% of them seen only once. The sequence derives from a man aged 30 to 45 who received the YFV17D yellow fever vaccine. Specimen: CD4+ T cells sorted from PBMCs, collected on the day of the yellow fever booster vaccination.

Here the CDR3 reads CASSTGPDSHNEQFF. CDR3 DNA sequence: TGTGCCAGCAGTACGGGGCCGGACAGCCACAATGAGCAGTTCTTC. The chain joins TRBV6-5 to TRBJ2-1; possibly TRBD1 for D (6 bases). Germline assignment: CDR1 MNHEY and CDR2 SVGAGI. Trimming stripped 5 bases from V and 5 bases from J, with 16 bases between. The CDR3 totals 15 residues.